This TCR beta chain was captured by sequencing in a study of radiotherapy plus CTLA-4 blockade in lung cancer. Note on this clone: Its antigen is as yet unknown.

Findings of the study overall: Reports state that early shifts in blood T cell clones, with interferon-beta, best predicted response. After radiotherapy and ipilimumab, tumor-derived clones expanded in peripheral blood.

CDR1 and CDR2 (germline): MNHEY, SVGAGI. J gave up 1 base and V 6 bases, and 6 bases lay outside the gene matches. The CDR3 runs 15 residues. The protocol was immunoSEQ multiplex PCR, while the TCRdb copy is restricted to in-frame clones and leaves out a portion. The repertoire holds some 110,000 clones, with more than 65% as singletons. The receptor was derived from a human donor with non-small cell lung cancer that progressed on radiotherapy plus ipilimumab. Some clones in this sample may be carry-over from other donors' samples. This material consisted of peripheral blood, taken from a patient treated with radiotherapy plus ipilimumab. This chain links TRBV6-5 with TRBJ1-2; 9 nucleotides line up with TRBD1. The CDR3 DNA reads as TGTGCCAGCAGGGACAGGGGAGGCTATAACTATGGCTACACCTTC. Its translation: CASRDRGGYNYGYTF.